The next 25 T cell receptor beta chains were all read from a single sample in a study of CD8+ T cells in alopecia areata. Investigators isolated RNA and reverse transcribed it into cDNA to act as the sequencing template. Method: immunoSEQ multiplex PCR; TCRdb's copy keeps in-frame clones and lacks some. The sample shows 120,000 to 150,000 clones, around 87% of them seen only once. This sample comprised CD8+ T cells sorted from blood, obtained at week 0. These receptor sequences come from a human donor with alopecia areata.

The chain employs TRBV9 and TRBJ2-5, with a possible D match to TRBD2 (6 bases). Deletions cut 4 bases from V and 5 bases from J, with 18 bases between. Per the germline V gene, CDR1 is SGDLS and CDR2 is YYNGEE. CDR3 length: 15 residues. The CDR3 reads CASSTNGRHRETQYF. The CDR3 DNA sequence: TGTGCCAGCAGCACCAACGGGAGACACAGGGAGACCCAGTACTTC.

V gene TRBV4-1 combines with J gene TRBJ1-1; the D gene is possibly TRBD1 (6 bases). V lost 8 bases to trimming and J lost 4 bases, with 14 bases between them. Germline-derived CDR1 and CDR2 are MGHRA and YSYEKL. The CDR3 contains 13 residues. The CDR3 DNA reads TGCGCCAGCGGCGGGGTAGGGGGCACTGAAGCTTTCTTT. Amino acid sequence: CASGGVGGTEAFF.

This clone was counted a single time. This rearrangement joins TRBV6-5 to TRBJ2-1, with no clear D. Germline CDR1 reads MNHEY; CDR2 reads SVGAGI. V gave up 8 bases and J gave up 3 bases, with 14 bases separating them. The length of the CDR3 is 14 residues. The CDR3 region has the DNA TGTGCCAGCCAGGTGGATCCAGACTACAATGAGCAGTTCTTC. Residues: CASQVDPDYNEQFF.

The chain employs TRBV19 and TRBJ2-7, with D perhaps matching TRBD2 (6 bases). Germline lookup yields CDR1 LNHDA and CDR2 SQIVND (reference sequence). The CDR3 is 13 residues long. Trimming left V 5 bases short and J 1 base short, with 9 bases between. CDR3 bases: TGTGCCAGTAGTGCCGGGAGTTCCTACGAGCAGTACTTC. This translates into CASSAGSSYEQYF.

The chain has TRBV30 and TRBJ1-1; D perhaps matches TRBD1 (5 bases). From germline, CDR1 is GTSNPN and CDR2 SVGIG (reference sequence). CDR3 length: 15 residues. V lost 0 bases, J lost 0 bases, and 11 bases lay in between. The chain's CDR3 is CAWSVLGGLNTEAFF. CDR3 in DNA: TGTGCCTGGAGTGTACTCGGGGGATTGAACACTGAAGCTTTCTTT.

Turning to this clone: Other DNA sequences in this sample translate to the same CDR3. This chain connects TRBV27 to TRBJ2-3; TRBD2 matches at 10 bases. The CDR3 spans 15 residues. CDR1 and CDR2 (germline): MNHEY, SMNVEV (reference sequence). The V segment lost 2 bases and the J segment 1 base; nucleotides outside the gene matches: 0. The CDR3 DNA is TGTGCCAGCAGTTTACTAGCGGGGGGCACAGATACGCAGTATTTT. Translated, it gives CASSLLAGGTDTQYF.

This chain connects TRBV30 to TRBJ1-2; D not resolved. The CDR3 is 13 amino acids. The germline V gene has CDR1 GTSNPN and CDR2 SVGIG (reference sequence). V lost 4 bases and J lost 2, with 11 bases in between. The CDR3 bases are TGTGCCTGGACGGCAGGTACCAACTATGGCTACACCTTC. It translates to CAWTAGTNYGYTF.

The rearrangement links TRBV29-1 to TRBJ2-7; 9 bases agree with TRBD2. V trimming: 6 bases; J trimming: 0 bases; junction bases outside the gene matches: 6. CDR3 size: 14 residues. Germline V gene data show CDR1 as SQVTM and CDR2 as ANQGSEA. The CDR3 spells CSVVAGDSSYEQYF. The CDR3 DNA reads as TGCAGCGTAGTAGCGGGGGATAGCTCCTACGAGCAGTACTTC.

The chain recombines TRBV27 with TRBJ2-5; D may be TRBD1 (5 bases). V lost 2 bases to trimming and J lost 1 base, with 8 bases between them. The CDR3 has 14 residues. The germline CDR1 and CDR2 sequences are MNHEY and SMNVEV (reference sequence). CDR3 region: CASSLVDSQETQYF. CDR3 nucleotide sequence: TGTGCCAGCAGTTTAGTAGACAGCCAAGAGACCCAGTACTTC.

This clone was detected once. The chain combines TRBV27 with TRBJ1-1, with 7 bases lining up with TRBD1. The V gene's germline CDR1 is MNHEY and CDR2 SMNVEV (reference sequence). J gave up 10 bases and V 3 bases, and 17 bases lay outside the gene matches. This CDR3 has 16 amino acids. The CDR3 region has the DNA TGTGCCAGCAGTTTGACCCGTCCGTACAGGGGCCATGGAGCTTTCTTT. Encoded protein: CASSLTRPYRGHGAFF.

This sequence joins TRBV4-1 and TRBJ2-7; TRBD1 matches 11 bases. The ends lost 6 bases at V and 7 bases at J; junction bases unmatched: 8. The CDR3 consists of 14 residues. Germline assignment: CDR1 MGHRA and CDR2 YSYEKL. The CDR3 DNA reads as TGCGCCAGCAGAGATGGACAGGGGGCAAGAGAGCAGTACTTC. Its translation: CASRDGQGAREQYF.

The chain uses TRBV28 and TRBJ2-7; no definite D call. V shed 3 bases and J shed 3 bases, with 6 bases lying between them. The CDR3 loop spans 12 amino acids. Germline values: CDR1 MDHEN, CDR2 SYDVKM. The CDR3 DNA sequence: TGTGCCAGCAGTTTGAGGAGCTACGAGCAGTACTTC. Protein product: CASSLRSYEQYF.

This chain uses TRBV13 with TRBJ2-7, with 9 nucleotides matching TRBD1. After removal of 5 bases from V and 5 bases from J, the junction contained 7 bases not matched to a gene. Germline loops: CDR1 PRHDT, CDR2 FYEKMQ (reference sequence). This CDR3 spans 14 amino acids. In DNA, the CDR3 is TGTGCCAGCAGCACCAGGGACAGGGCCAACGAGCAGTACTTC. It encodes CASSTRDRANEQYF.

This rearrangement joins TRBV6-7 to TRBJ2-3; D unresolved. TRBV6-7 is an ORF for which the function is uncertain. This CDR3 comprises 20 residues. The V end lost 0 bases, the J end lost 2 bases, and 24 bases lay between the germline ends. The DNA for the CDR3 is TGTGCCAGCAGTTACTCGTTCCTTTACGGCGGAGCCATCTCCACAGATACGCAGTATTTT. Protein sequence: CASSYSFLYGGAISTDTQYF.

The chain links TRBV10-2 to TRBJ2-1; TRBD2 agrees at 7 bases. The trim removed 7 bases at V and 8 bases at J, leaving 17 bases unmatched. Germline lookup yields CDR1 WSHSY and CDR2 SAAADI. The CDR3 runs to 16 residues. Here the CDR3 reads CASNNLWTSRGYEQFF. In DNA form, the CDR3 reads TGCGCCAGCAATAATCTTTGGACTAGTAGAGGGTATGAGCAGTTCTTC.

By share of the sample, this clone is medium-sized. This chain links TRBV6-4 with TRBJ2-3, with 9 bases matching TRBD2. Germline V gene data show CDR1 as MRHNA and CDR2 as SNTAGT. V lost 0 bases to trimming and J lost 1 base; unmatched junction nucleotides: 2. The CDR3 has 16 amino acids. CDR3 residues: CASSDSVAGGTDTQYF. The CDR3 nucleotides are TGTGCCAGCAGTGACTCGGTAGCGGGGGGCACAGATACGCAGTATTTT.

This clone has just one count. V usage is TRBV5-1 and J usage is TRBJ2-1, with 9 bases fitting TRBD2. In germline, CDR1 is SGHRS, CDR2 YFSETQ. V trimming: 1 base; J trimming: 4 bases; junction bases outside the gene matches: 3. CDR3 length: 15 amino acids. CDR3 in amino acids: CASSLLSGSYNEQFF. DNA for the CDR3: TGCGCCAGCAGCTTGCTTAGCGGGAGTTACAATGAGCAGTTCTTC.

This clone was detected only once. The V call is TRBV4-1, the J call TRBJ2-7; D is possibly TRBD2 (5 bases). Germline values: CDR1 MGHRA, CDR2 YSYEKL. The CDR3 contains 15 residues. Trimming shortened V by 5 bases and J by 3 bases, and 17 bases separated the two germline ends. CDR3 DNA: TGCGCCAGCAGCGTAGGAGGTAGAAAAAACTACGAGCAGTACTTC. Protein: CASSVGGRKNYEQYF.

The rearrangement links TRBV7-8 to TRBJ2-1; 12 bases match TRBD2. This CDR3 is built from 18 residues. CDR1 and CDR2 from the germline V gene are SGHVS and FQNEAQ. Trimming took 6 bases from V and 0 from J; bases not matched to a gene: 9. CDR3 sequence: CASSRGTSGLSSYNEQFF. The CDR3 region has the DNA TGTGCCAGCAGTCGAGGGACTAGCGGGTTGAGCTCCTACAATGAGCAGTTCTTC.

The chain has TRBV13 and TRBJ2-7, with D possibly matching TRBD1 (5 bases). This CDR3 has 14 amino acids. V was cut by 1 base and J by 3 bases, with 10 bases left in between. The V gene's germline CDR1 is PRHDT and CDR2 FYEKMQ (reference sequence). For the CDR3, the DNA is TGTGCCAGCAGCTTAGAAGGCAGGGTCTACGAGCAGTACTTC. Its translation is CASSLEGRVYEQYF.

The table lists this clone with a count of one. This CDR3 reads CASSSRDRPFANTGELFF. The CDR3 nucleotides are TGTGCCAGCAGCTCCCGGGACAGACCTTTCGCGAACACCGGGGAGCTGTTTTTT. The chain links TRBV7-9 to TRBJ2-2; TRBD1 agrees at 7 bases. After removal of 4 bases from V and 0 bases from J, the junction contained 11 bases not matched to a gene. The CDR3 has 18 residues. Germline lookup yields CDR1 SEHNR and CDR2 FQNEAQ (reference sequence).

Points on this clone: Other DNA sequences in this specimen translate into the identical CDR3. The V gene is TRBV9, the J gene TRBJ2-7; TRBD2 might be the D (5 bases). V was shortened by 3 bases and J by 0 bases, with 7 bases between the two germline ends. Germline V CDR1 and CDR2: SGDLS, YYNGEE. This CDR3 region has 13 residues. CDR3 protein: CASSAGSSYEQYF. The CDR3 DNA reads TGTGCCAGCAGCGCGGGGAGCTCCTACGAGCAGTACTTC.

V usage is TRBV6-5 and J usage is TRBJ1-2, with 10 bases matching TRBD1. The germline gives CDR1 MNHEY, CDR2 SVGAGI. V lost 2 bases, J lost 6 bases, and 3 bases stayed unmatched. This CDR3 comprises 14 residues. CDR3 DNA sequence: TGTGCCAGCAGTTACACCGGGACAGGGGATGGCTACACCTTC. This gives the protein CASSYTGTGDGYTF.

The chain has TRBV5-1 and TRBJ2-7; TRBD1 agrees at 9 bases. CDR1 and CDR2 from the germline V gene are SGHRS and YFSETQ. V lost 3 bases, J lost 7 bases, and 11 bases stayed unmatched. The CDR3 is 15 residues long. The CDR3 loop reads CASSYRSQGAGEQYF. In DNA, the CDR3 is TGCGCCAGCAGCTACAGATCACAGGGGGCAGGGGAGCAGTACTTC.

The chain recombines TRBV11-2 with TRBJ2-1; D possibly uses TRBD1 or TRBD2 (6 bases each). The V gene's germline CDR1 is SGHAT and CDR2 FQNNGV. V lost 0 bases and J lost 10, with 13 bases in between. This CDR3 region has 14 residues. The CDR3 DNA reads TGTGCCAGCAGCTTAGATCTTGGGGGGCAGGAGCAGTTCTTC. Translating gives CASSLDLGGQEQFF.